One sample yielded the 3 T cell receptor beta chains listed below, sequenced in a study of T cell repertoires in cytomegalovirus infection. TCRdb passed the reads through MiXCR, listing each CDR3 protein once. The table records about 490,000 distinct CDR3 sequences, roughly 10% of them present only once. The sequencing input was PBMCs. Receptors were obtained from a human donor in good health (CMV status not recorded). Some clones in this sample may be carry-over from other donors' samples.

This clonotype was found many times. The chain combines TRBV19 with TRBJ1-5, with D unresolved. Germline V gives CDR1 LNHDA, CDR2 SQIVND (reference sequence). V lost 7 bases and J lost 0, with 10 bases in between. The CDR3 loop spans 14 amino acids. CDR3: CASNPLNSNQPQHF. The CDR3 bases are TGTGCCAGTAACCCGTTAAATAGCAATCAGCCCCAGCATTTT. Combining the CDR3 with reference TRBV19 and TRBJ1-5 gives the whole variable domain DGGITQSPKYLFRKEGQNVTLSCEQNLNHDAMYWYRQDPGQGLRLIYYSQIVNDFQKGDIAEGYSVSREKKESFPLTVTSAQKNPTAFYLCASNPLNSNQPQHFGDGTRLSIL.

Comments on this clonotype: Mismatch with germline at one junction end may stem from a read error. This chain links TRBV5-1 with TRBJ2-5, with TRBD1 matching over 9 bases. CDR3 size: 11 residues. Germline CDR1 reads SGHRS; CDR2 reads YFSETQ. CDR3 sequence reads: CASSQGTGTHF. The CDR3 region has the DNA TGCGCCAGCAGCCAAGGGACAGGGACGCACTTC.

This clonotype was detected only a few times. The chain joins TRBV20-1 to TRBJ2-7; TRBD2 agrees at 10 bases. V lost 3 bases to trimming and J lost 9 bases; unmatched junction nucleotides: 14. The CDR3 length is 15 residues. Per the germline V gene, CDR1 is DFQATT and CDR2 is SNEGSKA (reference sequence). CDR3 DNA: TGCAGTGCTAGGACGGGGAGCGGGAGGGCCTTTGGGCAGTACTTC. Residues: CSARTGSGRAFGQYF.